Listed below are T cell receptor beta chains from one sample, sequenced in a study of OX40 agonist ivuxolimab in advanced cancers. The assay was immunoSEQ multiplex PCR, and TCRdb's table has in-frame clones only and misses some. The sample carries tens of thousands of clones, approximately 90% recorded once. The sample here was CD4+ or CD8+ T cells sorted from blood, taken in a trial of the OX40 agonist ivuxolimab. The source of these receptors is an adult with an advanced solid tumor such as melanoma, head and neck, liver or kidney cancer. Both conserved end residues are part of each CDR3. A D gene is named only where the DNA matches it firmly. Size is omitted from some rows. Given values are once, few, many or a class for expanded clones.

once,TRBV4-1,NA,13,TRBJ1-1,TGCGCCAGCAGCCAAGGGAGTAACACTGAAGCTTTCTTT,CASSQGSNTEAFF
few,TRBV11-3,TRBD1,14,TRBJ2-3,TGTGCCAGCAGCCTAGGACAGGGAGCAGATACGCAGTATTTT,CASSLGQGADTQYF
NA,TRBV11-2,TRBD2,16,TRBJ2-1,TGTGCCAGCAGCTTAGCCGGGACTAGCGCCTTCAATGAGCAGTTCTTC,CASSLAGTSAFNEQFF
once,TRBV6-1,NA,12,TRBJ1-1,TGTGCCAGCACCCTAAGGAAATCTGAAGCTTTCTTT,CASTLRKSEAFF
NA,TRBV7-9,NA,15,TRBJ1-3,TGTGCCAGCAGCTCCGCCGATAGGGCCGAAAACACCATATATTTT,CASSSADRAENTIYF
NA,TRBV7-9,NA,12,TRBJ1-4,TGTGCCAGCAGAACTCTAAATGAAAAACTGTTTTTT,CASRTLNEKLFF
NA,TRBV9,TRBD1,15,TRBJ2-2,TGTGCCAGCAGCCAGGGGGACAGGGGTACCGGGGAGCTGTTTTTT,CASSQGDRGTGELFF
NA,TRBV11-2,NA,15,TRBJ2-7,TGTGCCAGCAGCTTAGGTTTCGACAGGAACTACGAGCAGTACTTC,CASSLGFDRNYEQYF
NA,TRBV5-5,NA,15,TRBJ2-1,TGTGCCAGCAGCGTAGCATGGACTACACTGAATGAGCAGTTCTTC,CASSVAWTTLNEQFF
NA,TRBV5-1,TRBD1,13,TRBJ2-3,TGCGCAGTGAGGGACAGCTTCACAGATACGCAGTATTTT,CAVRDSFTDTQYF
NA,TRBV19,NA,11,TRBJ1-1,TGTGCCAGTAGTTTAGGGTCTGAAGCTTTCTTT,CASSLGSEAFF
once,TRBV7-9,TRBD1,14,TRBJ2-7,TGTGCCAGCAGTCAAACAGGGGTTCCCCACGAGCAGTACTTC,CASSQTGVPHEQYF
NA,TRBV27,NA,15,TRBJ1-3,TGTGCCAGCACCGAGACAGGAGCCTCTGGAAACACCATATATTTT,CASTETGASGNTIYF
NA,TRBV19,NA,15,TRBJ2-7,TGTGCCAGTAGTATAGGCGAGGGGATACCCTACGAGCAGTACTTC,CASSIGEGIPYEQYF
NA,TRBV5-5,TRBD1,14,TRBJ2-7,TGTGCCAGCAGTCCCGGGACAGGTACCTACGAGCAGTACTTC,CASSPGTGTYEQYF
NA,TRBV14,NA,13,TRBJ1-2,TGTGCCAGCAGCGACAGCCCTAACTATGGCTACACCTTC,CASSDSPNYGYTF
NA,TRBV19,NA,13,TRBJ2-7,TGTGCCAGTAGTGTGGGACGGACCTACGAGCAGTACTTC,CASSVGRTYEQYF
NA,TRBV10-3,TRBD2,16,TRBJ2-5,TGTGCCATCGGGGGCGGGGGGCCGATTCTCCAAGAGACCCAGTACTTC,CAIGGGGPILQETQYF
NA,TRBV7-3,TRBD1,14,TRBJ2-7,TGTGCCAGCAGCGCCGGGACAGGGCTGGACGAGCAGTACTTC,CASSAGTGLDEQYF